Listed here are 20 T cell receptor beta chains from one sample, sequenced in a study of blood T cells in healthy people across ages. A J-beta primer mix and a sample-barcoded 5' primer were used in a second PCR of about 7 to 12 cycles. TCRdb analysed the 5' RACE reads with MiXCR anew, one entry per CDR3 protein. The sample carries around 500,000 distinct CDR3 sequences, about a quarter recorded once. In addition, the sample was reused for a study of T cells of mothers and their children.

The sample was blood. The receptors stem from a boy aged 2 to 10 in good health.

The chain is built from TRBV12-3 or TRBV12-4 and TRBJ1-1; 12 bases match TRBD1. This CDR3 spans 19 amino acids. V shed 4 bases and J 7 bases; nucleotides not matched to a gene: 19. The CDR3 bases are TGTGCCAGCAGTTCAATAGTCGGGGACAGGGGGCGGATTTCTGGTGAAGCTTTCTTT. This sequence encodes CASSSIVGDRGRISGEAFF.

CDR3 in amino acids: CASSQAGGVYGYTF. The CDR3 DNA is TGTGCCAGCAGCCAAGCGGGTGGGGTCTATGGCTACACCTTC. V is TRBV14 and J is TRBJ1-2; D is unresolved. The germline gives CDR1 SGHDN, CDR2 FVKESK. CDR3 length: 14 residues. V lost 1 base to trimming and J lost 4 bases, with 10 bases between them.

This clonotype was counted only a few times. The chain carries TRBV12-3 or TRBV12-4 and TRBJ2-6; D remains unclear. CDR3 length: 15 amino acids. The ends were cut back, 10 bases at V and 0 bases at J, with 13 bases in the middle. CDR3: CATVESGSGANVLTF. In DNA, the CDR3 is TGTGCCACCGTGGAATCTGGCTCTGGGGCCAACGTCCTGACTTTC.

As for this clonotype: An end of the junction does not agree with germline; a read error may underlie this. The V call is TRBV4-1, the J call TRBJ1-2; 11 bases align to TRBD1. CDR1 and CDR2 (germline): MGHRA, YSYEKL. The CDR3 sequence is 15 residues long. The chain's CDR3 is CASSPGQGAIYDYTF. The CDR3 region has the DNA TGCGCCAGCAGCCCAGGACAGGGGGCCATCTATGACTACACCTTC.

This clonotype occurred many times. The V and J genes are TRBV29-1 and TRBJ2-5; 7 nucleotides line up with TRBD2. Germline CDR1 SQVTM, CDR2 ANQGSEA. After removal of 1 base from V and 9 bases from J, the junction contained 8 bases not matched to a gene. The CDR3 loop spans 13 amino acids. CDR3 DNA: TGCAGCGTTGAAGCTCGAGGGGAGGGTTCCCAGTACTTC. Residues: CSVEARGEGSQYF.

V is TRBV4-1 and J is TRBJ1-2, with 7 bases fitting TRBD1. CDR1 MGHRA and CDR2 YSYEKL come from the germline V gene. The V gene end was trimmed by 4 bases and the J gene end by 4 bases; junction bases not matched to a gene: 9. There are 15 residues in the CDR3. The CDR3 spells CASSLNGGGSYGYTF. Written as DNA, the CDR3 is TGCGCCAGCAGCCTCAACGGAGGGGGCAGCTATGGCTACACCTTC.

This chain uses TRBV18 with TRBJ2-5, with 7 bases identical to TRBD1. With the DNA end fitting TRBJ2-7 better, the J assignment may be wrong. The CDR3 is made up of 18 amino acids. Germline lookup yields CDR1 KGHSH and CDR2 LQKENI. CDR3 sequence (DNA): TGTGCCAGCTCTAAATCGACAGGGCTCCATTTGACCTCCTACGAGCAGTACTTC. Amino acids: CASSKSTGLHLTSYEQYF.

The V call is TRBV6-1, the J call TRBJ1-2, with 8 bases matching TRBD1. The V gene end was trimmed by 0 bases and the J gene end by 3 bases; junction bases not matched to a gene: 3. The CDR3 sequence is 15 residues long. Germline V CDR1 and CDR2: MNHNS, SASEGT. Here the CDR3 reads CASSEAPTGDYGYTF. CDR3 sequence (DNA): TGTGCCAGCAGTGAAGCACCGACAGGGGACTATGGCTACACCTTC.

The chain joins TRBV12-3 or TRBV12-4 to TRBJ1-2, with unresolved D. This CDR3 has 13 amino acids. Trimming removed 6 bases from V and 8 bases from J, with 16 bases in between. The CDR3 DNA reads TGTGCCAGCAGCTTGTATACCTCGGGGGGCTACACCTTC. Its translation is CASSLYTSGGYTF.

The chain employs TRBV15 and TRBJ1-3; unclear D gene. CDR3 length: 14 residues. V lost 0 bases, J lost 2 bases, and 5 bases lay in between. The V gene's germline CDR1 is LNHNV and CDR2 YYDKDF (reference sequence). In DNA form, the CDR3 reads TGTGCCACCAGCAGAGACCTGGCTGGAAACACCATATATTTT. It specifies CATSRDLAGNTIYF.

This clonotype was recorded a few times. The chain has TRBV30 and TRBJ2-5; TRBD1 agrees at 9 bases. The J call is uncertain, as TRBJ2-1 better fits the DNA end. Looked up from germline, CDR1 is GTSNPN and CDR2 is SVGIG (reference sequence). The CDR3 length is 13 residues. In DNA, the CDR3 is TGTGCCTGGACAGGACAGGGGAACAATGAGCAGTTCTTC. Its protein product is CAWTGQGNNEQFF.

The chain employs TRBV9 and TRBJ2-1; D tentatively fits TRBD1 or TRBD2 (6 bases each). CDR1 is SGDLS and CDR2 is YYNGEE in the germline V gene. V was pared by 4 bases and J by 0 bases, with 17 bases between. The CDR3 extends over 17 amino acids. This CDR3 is CASSRNRDSSSYNEQFF. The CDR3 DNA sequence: TGTGCCAGCAGCAGAAACAGGGACTCATCCTCCTACAATGAGCAGTTCTTC.

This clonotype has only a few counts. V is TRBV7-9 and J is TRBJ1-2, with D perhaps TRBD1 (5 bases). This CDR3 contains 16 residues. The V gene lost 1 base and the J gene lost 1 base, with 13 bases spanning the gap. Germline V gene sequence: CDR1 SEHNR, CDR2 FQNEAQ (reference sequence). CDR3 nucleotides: TGTGCCAGCAGCTTAGGGCTACAGGACCATAACTATGGCTACACCTTC. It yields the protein CASSLGLQDHNYGYTF.

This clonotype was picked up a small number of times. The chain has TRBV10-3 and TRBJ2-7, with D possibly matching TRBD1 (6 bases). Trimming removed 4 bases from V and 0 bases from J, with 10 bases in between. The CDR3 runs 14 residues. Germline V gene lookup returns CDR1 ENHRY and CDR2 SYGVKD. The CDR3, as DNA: TGTGCCATCAGTGGCACAGGGACCTCCTACGAGCAGTACTTC. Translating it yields CAISGTGTSYEQYF.

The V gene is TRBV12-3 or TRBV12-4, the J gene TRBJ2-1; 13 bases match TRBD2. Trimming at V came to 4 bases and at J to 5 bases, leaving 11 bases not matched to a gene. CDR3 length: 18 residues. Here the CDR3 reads CASSSRLAGGPKNNEQFF. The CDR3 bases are TGTGCCAGCAGTTCTCGACTAGCGGGGGGACCAAAAAACAATGAGCAGTTCTTC.

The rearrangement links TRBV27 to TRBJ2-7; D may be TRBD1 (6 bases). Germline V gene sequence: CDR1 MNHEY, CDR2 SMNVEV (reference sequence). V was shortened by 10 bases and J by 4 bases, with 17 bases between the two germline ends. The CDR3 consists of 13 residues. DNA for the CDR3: TGTGCCACAAGACAGGCAGAGAGATACGAGCAGTACTTC. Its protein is CATRQAERYEQYF.

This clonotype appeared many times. The CDR3 protein is CATSDPRRGSAGELFF. The CDR3 DNA is TGTGCCACCAGTGACCCCCGCAGGGGTTCGGCCGGGGAGCTGTTTTTT. The rearrangement links TRBV24-1 to TRBJ2-2; the D gene is possibly TRBD1 (6 bases). Trimming stripped 4 bases from V and 6 bases from J, with 17 bases between. The CDR3 sequence is 16 residues long. From germline, CDR1 is KGHDR and CDR2 SFDVKD.

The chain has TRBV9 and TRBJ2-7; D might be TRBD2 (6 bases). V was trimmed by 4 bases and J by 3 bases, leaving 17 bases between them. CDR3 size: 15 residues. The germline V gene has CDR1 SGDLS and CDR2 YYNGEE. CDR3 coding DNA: TGTGCCAGCAGCCCCTCAGGGAGGCCCTACTACGAGCAGTACTTC. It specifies CASSPSGRPYYEQYF.

DNA of the CDR3: TGCGCCAGCAGCTTGTACCTATTAGTAGGCAATGAGCAGTTCTTC. Translated, it gives CASSLYLLVGNEQFF. The rearrangement links TRBV5-1 to TRBJ2-5; D gene unclear. The tail of the sequence fits TRBJ2-1 better, so the J call may be wrong. The V gene's germline CDR1 is SGHRS and CDR2 YFSETQ. The CDR3 spans 15 residues.

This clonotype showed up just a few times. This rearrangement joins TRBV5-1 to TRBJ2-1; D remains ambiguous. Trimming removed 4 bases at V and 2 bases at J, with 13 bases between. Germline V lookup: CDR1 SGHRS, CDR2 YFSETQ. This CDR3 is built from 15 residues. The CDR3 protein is CASSPAPITYNEQFF. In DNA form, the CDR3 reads TGCGCCAGCAGCCCTGCCCCCATTACCTACAATGAGCAGTTCTTC.